This T cell receptor beta chain appears in the sequencing data of a study of blood T cell repertoires in COVID-19. TCRdb keeps only in-frame clones here, not all; method: immunoSEQ multiplex PCR. The sample holds approximately 310,000 clones, roughly 89% seen once. CDR3 length: 14 amino acids. V was pared by 0 bases and J by 5 bases, with 11 bases between. Germline CDR1 GTSNPN, CDR2 SVGIG (reference sequence). Those enrolled, adults aged roughly 18 to 90 years, came from about two dozen US areas. Sequencing was carried out using PBMCs or T cells enriched from blood (not recorded which). J is TRBJ1-5 and V is TRBV30; D is possibly TRBD1 (5 bases). This TCR came from a man aged 60 to 75 who had recovered from COVID-19. CDR3: CAWSVRGGYQPQHF. CDR3 in DNA: TGTGCCTGGAGTGTACGTGGGGGGTATCAGCCCCAGCATTTT.